The 16 T cell receptor beta chains below come from one sample, sequenced in a study of somatic mutations in cytotoxic T cells in rheumatoid arthritis. Sequencing used immunoSEQ multiplex PCR; TCRdb keeps in-frame clones, though not all of them. The table lists some 15,000 clones, around 82% of them singletons, with more than 15% in the top ten. Sequencing used CD8+ T cells sorted from blood. The receptors were sampled from a woman aged 50 to 60 with rheumatoid arthritis.

This clone was observed a handful of times. V gene TRBV19 combines with J gene TRBJ2-1, with 7 bases fitting TRBD2. Germline values: CDR1 LNHDA, CDR2 SQIVND (reference sequence). The CDR3 has 14 amino acids. With 4 bases clipped from V and 3 bases from J, the junction kept 3 bases outside the gene matches. The CDR3: CASSSGRDYNEQFF. The DNA of the CDR3 is TGTGCCAGTAGTAGCGGGAGAGACTACAATGAGCAGTTCTTC.

The V call is TRBV6-5, the J call TRBJ1-1, with 8 bases lining up with TRBD1. There are 15 residues in the CDR3. The germline CDR1 and CDR2 sequences are MNHEY and SVGAGI. V shed 2 bases, J shed 1 base, and the junction held 3 bases outside the gene matches. The CDR3 nucleotides are TGTGCCAGCAGTTACGTAACAGGGGGGAACACTGAAGCTTTCTTT. It encodes CASSYVTGGNTEAFF.

This clone was counted a single time. This chain joins TRBV6-6 and TRBJ1-5; possibly TRBD1 for D (6 bases). Germline CDR1 and CDR2: MNHNY and SVGAGI (reference sequence). There are 14 residues in the CDR3. V was clipped by 6 bases and J by 2 bases, with 11 bases between them. The CDR3 DNA follows: TGTGCCAGCAGCCTCAGGGGTGGCAATCAGCCCCAGCATTTT. This codes for CASSLRGGNQPQHF.

This sequence joins TRBV7-9 and TRBJ1-5; tentative D call: TRBD1 (6 bases). Germline V gene data show CDR1 as SEHNR and CDR2 as FQNEAQ (reference sequence). The CDR3 covers 13 residues. V was cut by 1 base and J by 9 bases, with 10 bases left in between. This CDR3 reads CASSLGTVRPQHF. The CDR3 DNA follows: TGTGCCAGCAGCTTAGGGACAGTGAGGCCCCAGCATTTT.

This chain uses TRBV6-5 with TRBJ2-3; no clear D gene. Germline V lookup: CDR1 MNHEY, CDR2 SVGAGI. V gave up 0 bases and J gave up 4 bases, with 8 bases separating them. The CDR3 is 14 residues long. The CDR3 sequence is CASSYSVSPDTQYF. Here the CDR3 DNA reads TGTGCCAGCAGTTACTCCGTCAGTCCAGATACGCAGTATTTT.

This chain uses TRBV7-9 with TRBJ1-5; D is undetermined. V was trimmed by 1 base and J by 0 bases, leaving 7 bases between them. The germline V gene has CDR1 SEHNR and CDR2 FQNEAQ (reference sequence). The CDR3 covers 15 residues. The CDR3 coding sequence is TGTGCCAGCAGCTTAGGGACGGCTAGCAATCAGCCCCAGCATTTT. Its protein is CASSLGTASNQPQHF. Full variable domain (outside the CDR3, taken from reference TRBV7-9 and TRBJ1-5): DTGVSQNPRHKITKRGQNVTFRCDPISEHNRLYWYRQTLGQGPEFLTYFQNEAQLEKSRLLSDRFSAERPKGSFSTLEIQRTEQGDSAMYLCASSLGTASNQPQHFGDGTRLSIL.

The rearrangement uses TRBV11-2 and TRBJ1-2; D uncertain. Germline lookup yields CDR1 SGHAT and CDR2 FQNNGV. Trimming removed 8 bases at V and 4 bases at J, with 14 bases between. CDR3 length: 13 residues. DNA for the CDR3: TGTGCCAGCGCAACAGCCGGGTCCTATGGCTACACCTTC. Amino acids: CASATAGSYGYTF.

V usage is TRBV19 and J usage is TRBJ2-1; D is tentatively TRBD1 or TRBD2 (6 bases each). Per the germline V gene, CDR1 is LNHDA and CDR2 is SQIVND (reference sequence). Between the trimmed V and J ends, which lost 3 bases and 8 bases, there was a span of 11 bases. This CDR3 is 13 amino acids long. The CDR3 loop is CASSMRGEDEQFF. CDR3 DNA: TGTGCCAGTAGTATGAGGGGGGAAGATGAGCAGTTCTTC.

The chain employs TRBV5-6 and TRBJ2-1; TRBD1 agrees at 8 bases. The germline V gene has CDR1 SGHDT and CDR2 YYEEEE. This CDR3 has 15 amino acids. With 4 bases clipped from V and 8 bases from J, the junction kept 11 bases outside the gene matches. As DNA, the CDR3 is TGTGCCAGCAGCACCCGACAGGGGAAGCGTTATGAGCAGTTCTTC. It yields the protein CASSTRQGKRYEQFF.

This clone was detected a few times. The chain employs TRBV7-6 and TRBJ1-6; tentatively, D is TRBD1 (5 bases). V lost 1 base, J lost 7 bases, and 5 bases lay in between. Germline loops: CDR1 SGHVS, CDR2 FNYEAQ. The CDR3 spans 13 residues. The CDR3 region is CASSLGQNSPLHF. The CDR3 bases are TGTGCCAGCAGCTTAGGACAGAATTCACCCCTCCACTTT. Full variable domain (outside the CDR3, taken from reference TRBV7-6 and TRBJ1-6): GAGVSQSPRYKVTKRGQDVALRCDPISGHVSLYWYRQALGQGPEFLTYFNYEAQQDKSGLPNDRFSAERPEGSISTLTIQRTEQRDSAMYRCASSLGQNSPLHFGNGTRLTVT.

As DNA, the CDR3 is TGTGCCAGCAGTTTCCTCGACCCAGGGGGAAAACTGTTTTTT. This sequence encodes CASSFLDPGGKLFF. The rearrangement links TRBV27 to TRBJ1-4, with 7 nucleotides matching TRBD1. CDR1 is MNHEY, CDR2 SMNVEV, per germline (reference sequence). The CDR3 is 14 amino acids. J gave up 10 bases and V 3 bases, and 8 bases lay outside the gene matches.

This chain uses TRBV2 with TRBJ2-7, with D maybe TRBD1 (5 bases). Trimming took off 3 bases at V and 1 base at J, with 7 bases between the two ends. In germline, CDR1 is SNHLY, CDR2 FYNNEI. The CDR3 is 13 residues long. CDR3: CASSDRVSYEQYF. CDR3 sequence (DNA): TGTGCCAGCAGTGACAGGGTTTCCTACGAGCAGTACTTC.

The chain links TRBV18 to TRBJ2-1; D ambiguous. V was trimmed by 3 bases and J by 4 bases, leaving 13 bases between them. The CDR3 length is 15 residues. Germline V lookup: CDR1 KGHSH, CDR2 LQKENI. CDR3 in DNA: TGTGCCAGCTCACCTGAACCCTCCAGTTACAATGAGCAGTTCTTC. Its protein is CASSPEPSSYNEQFF. Complete variable domain (other parts from reference TRBV18 and TRBJ2-1): NAGVMQNPRHLVRRRGQEARLRCSPMKGHSHVYWYRQLPEEGLKFMVYLQKENIIDESGMPKERFSAEFPKEGPSILRIQQVVRGDSAAYFCASSPEPSSYNEQFFGPGTRLTVL.

V gene TRBV19 combines with J gene TRBJ2-2, with 7 bases lining up with TRBD1. This CDR3 region has 13 residues. V lost 8 bases to trimming and J lost 7 bases; unmatched junction nucleotides: 7. The germline gives CDR1 LNHDA, CDR2 SQIVND (reference sequence). CDR3 DNA sequence: TGTGCCAGTCGTGGGACAGCCTTCGGGGAGCTGTTTTTT. Its protein is CASRGTAFGELFF.

This clone came up once. This chain connects TRBV5-1 to TRBJ2-1; 11 bases line up with TRBD1. The CDR3 spans 16 residues. Germline V lookup: CDR1 SGHRS, CDR2 YFSETQ. V lost 4 bases to trimming and J lost 1 base; unmatched junction nucleotides: 4. CDR3 nucleotides: TGCGCCAGCAGCATGGGACAGGGGGGGTCCTACAATGAGCAGTTCTTC. This gives the protein CASSMGQGGSYNEQFF.

The chain joins TRBV19 to TRBJ1-3; D is perhaps TRBD1 (6 bases). Germline V CDR1 and CDR2: LNHDA, SQIVND (reference sequence). Trimming took off 4 bases at V and 1 base at J, with 8 bases between the two ends. This CDR3 is 14 amino acids long. Written as DNA, the CDR3 is TGTGCCAGTAGTAAACAGGGTTCTGGAAACACCATATATTTT. Its protein product is CASSKQGSGNTIYF.